This paragraph reports one T cell receptor beta chain. This specimen comes from a study of blood T cell repertoires in COVID-19. Study-level background: The origin of the acute and convalescent COVID-19 samples was the United States, Italy and Spain. The cDNA or gDNA used as material had been derived from T cells, B-cell-depleted T cells, or PBMCs.

Per the authors' pipeline: How many nucleated cells were present was estimated from reference gene primer amplification. The repertoire was sequenced with immunoSEQ multiplex PCR; TCRdb's copy has only in-frame clones and lacks some. D and trimming were read from the DNA, whereas the V and J calls and clone size are those reported in that table. The table lists some 150,000 clones, roughly 84% of them singletons, with about 38% in the top ten. CDR3 length: 15 residues. The V gene's germline CDR1 is MGHRA and CDR2 YSYEKL. The V gene end was trimmed by 4 bases and the J gene end by 3 bases; junction bases not matched to a gene: 6.

This receptor was obtained from a human donor in a cohort sampled during active COVID-19. Sequencing was carried out using peripheral blood. The genes are TRBV4-1 and TRBJ2-7; 10 bases line up with TRBD1. In nucleotides, the CDR3 is TGCGCCAGCAGCCCGGTGGGACAGGGGAGCTACGAGCAGTACTTC. Translated, it gives CASSPVGQGSYEQYF.